Following are 16 T cell receptor beta chains from one sample sequenced in a study of blood T cell repertoires in COVID-19. Measured with immunoSEQ multiplex PCR; TCRdb has only the in-frame clones, and not every one. The table includes 130,000 to 150,000 clones, 82% detected once. The material sequenced was peripheral blood. The receptors here all came from a human donor with acute or convalescent COVID-19. The donor label of this sample is uncertain.

The chain employs TRBV5-1 and TRBJ2-3, with 10 bases lining up with TRBD1. Germline-derived CDR1 and CDR2 are SGHRS and YFSETQ. Losses at the gene ends were 5 bases for V and 9 bases for J; bases not matched to a gene: 6. The CDR3 sequence is 13 residues long. CDR3: CASRPDRGQTQYF. The CDR3 bases are TGCGCCAGCAGACCTGACAGGGGGCAGACGCAGTATTTT.

The V gene is TRBV28, the J gene TRBJ2-3; perhaps TRBD1 as D (5 bases). The CDR3 consists of 16 residues. V was trimmed by 6 bases and J by 1 base, leaving 17 bases between them. In germline, CDR1 is MDHEN, CDR2 SYDVKM. CDR3 region: CASRLSGYFGTDTQYF. The CDR3 DNA reads TGTGCCAGCAGGCTCTCAGGGTACTTCGGCACAGATACGCAGTATTTT. Supplemented by reference TRBV28 and TRBJ2-3, the full variable domain reads DVKVTQSSRYLVKRTGEKVFLECVQDMDHENMFWYRQDPGLGLRLIYFSYDVKMKEKGDIPEGYSVSREKKERFSLILESASTNQTSMYLCASRLSGYFGTDTQYFGPGTRLTVL.

The chain recombines TRBV18 with TRBJ1-1; 8 bases align to TRBD1. Germline V lookup: CDR1 KGHSH, CDR2 LQKENI. The CDR3 extends over 14 amino acids. V gave up 4 bases and J gave up 0 bases; unmatched junction bases: 1. CDR3 in DNA: TGTGCCAGCTCACGACAGGGGATGAACACTGAAGCTTTCTTT. It translates to CASSRQGMNTEAFF.

The chain couples TRBV29-1 to TRBJ1-1; TRBD1 might be the D (6 bases). This CDR3 contains 12 residues. Trimming shortened V by 6 bases and J by 1 base, and 9 bases separated the two germline ends. CDR1 is SQVTM, CDR2 ANQGSEA, per germline. The CDR3 reads CSVSTGNTEAFF. CDR3 in DNA: TGCAGCGTGTCGACAGGGAACACTGAAGCTTTCTTT.

The rearrangement uses TRBV6-1 and TRBJ2-2, with D maybe TRBD2 (8 bases). Trimming shortened V by 1 base and J by 16 bases, and 16 bases separated the two germline ends. From germline, CDR1 is MNHNS and CDR2 SASEGT. CDR3 size: 13 residues. As DNA, the CDR3 is TGTGCCAGCAGTGAAGTTCGGGAGGGGGCACGGTTTTTT. It encodes CASSEVREGARFF.

J is TRBJ2-2 and V is TRBV7-3, with D possibly TRBD1 on 5 matching bases. The CDR3 loop spans 15 amino acids. V lost 2 bases, J lost 0 bases, and 7 bases lay in between. Germline values: CDR1 SGHTA, CDR2 FQGTGA. The CDR3 reads CASSLGHANTGELFF. CDR3 coding DNA: TGTGCCAGCAGCTTAGGACACGCGAACACCGGGGAGCTGTTTTTT.

The chain couples TRBV6-5 to TRBJ1-2, with TRBD1 identical over 8 bases. The CDR3 is 14 amino acids. The trim removed 2 bases at V and 4 bases at J, leaving 3 bases unmatched. Germline V gene data show CDR1 as MNHEY and CDR2 as SVGAGI. The CDR3 nucleotides are TGTGCCAGCAGTTACCAGGGGGCAGGCTATGGCTACACCTTC. It specifies CASSYQGAGYGYTF.

V usage is TRBV3-1 (or the pseudogene TRBV3-2) and J usage is TRBJ2-4; TRBD1 is a possible D gene (5 bases). Germline lookup yields CDR1 LGHDT and CDR2 YNNKEL (reference sequence). The V and J ends lost 0 bases and 6 bases respectively, with 9 bases between them. This CDR3 is built from 14 residues. The CDR3: CASSQDWQGNIQYF. CDR3 bases: TGTGCCAGCAGCCAAGACTGGCAGGGAAACATTCAGTACTTC.

This clone has just one count. This sequence joins TRBV3-1 (or the pseudogene TRBV3-2) and TRBJ2-5; possibly TRBD2 for D (7 bases). The V gene's germline CDR1 is LGHDT and CDR2 YNNKEL (reference sequence). V was shortened by 0 bases and J by 5 bases, with 22 bases between the two germline ends. There are 18 residues in the CDR3. The CDR3 region is CASSQDRWAGASVETQYF. In DNA form, the CDR3 reads TGTGCCAGCAGCCAAGACCGTTGGGCGGGGGCATCGGTGGAGACCCAGTACTTC.

The genes are TRBV11-2 and TRBJ2-3; 12 positions match TRBD2. From germline, CDR1 is SGHAT and CDR2 FQNNGV. This CDR3 has 15 amino acids. Trimming took 5 bases from V and 4 from J; bases not matched to a gene: 4. As DNA, the CDR3 is TGTGCCAGCAGCGGACTAGCGGGAAGTCCAGATACGCAGTATTTT. Its translation: CASSGLAGSPDTQYF.

This clone appeared a few times. The chain combines TRBV19 with TRBJ2-4, with D maybe TRBD1 (6 bases). The CDR3 is made up of 15 amino acids. The V and J ends lost 4 bases and 0 bases respectively, with 10 bases between them. Germline loops: CDR1 LNHDA, CDR2 SQIVND (reference sequence). The CDR3 here is CASSNRTVAKNIQYF. The DNA for the CDR3 is TGTGCCAGTAGTAACCGGACAGTAGCCAAAAACATTCAGTACTTC. Using reference TRBV19 and TRBJ2-4 for the parts outside the CDR3, the full variable domain is DGGITQSPKYLFRKEGQNVTLSCEQNLNHDAMYWYRQDPGQGLRLIYYSQIVNDFQKGDIAEGYSVSREKKESFPLTVTSAQKNPTAFYLCASSNRTVAKNIQYFGAGTRLSVL.

The chain recombines TRBV5-1 with TRBJ2-3, with TRBD2 identical over 8 bases. CDR1 and CDR2 (germline): SGHRS, YFSETQ. The CDR3 loop spans 16 amino acids. Germline trimming cut 6 bases from V and 6 bases from J; bases unmatched to any gene: 15. The CDR3 sequence: CASKPRLTGGPDTQYF. Written as DNA, the CDR3 is TGCGCCAGCAAGCCCCGACTGACGGGGGGGCCTGATACGCAGTATTTT.

The chain employs TRBV15 and TRBJ1-2; 12 nucleotides line up with TRBD1. Germline V gene sequence: CDR1 LNHNV, CDR2 YYDKDF (reference sequence). V trimming: 1 base; J trimming: 4 bases; junction bases outside the gene matches: 16. The CDR3 totals 20 residues. CDR3 residues: CATSRGGTGTGGRIGYGYTF. CDR3 nucleotides: TGTGCCACCAGCAGAGGAGGGACCGGGACAGGGGGCCGGATCGGCTATGGCTACACCTTC.

The CDR3 bases are TGTGCCAGCAGCCGGGACAGGAATTACCTTAACTATGGCTACACCTTC. Protein product: CASSRDRNYLNYGYTF. This chain joins TRBV3-1 (or the pseudogene TRBV3-2) and TRBJ1-2, with 8 bases fitting TRBD1. V was pared by 4 bases and J by 1 base, with 8 bases of the junction left unmatched. This CDR3 has 16 residues. Germline V lookup: CDR1 LGHDT, CDR2 YNNKEL (reference sequence).

The chain links TRBV27 to TRBJ1-2; 9 bases map to TRBD1. The CDR3 sequence is 15 residues long. The ends lost 5 bases at V and 8 bases at J; junction bases unmatched: 12. Germline loops: CDR1 MNHEY, CDR2 SMNVEV (reference sequence). The DNA for the CDR3 is TGTGCCAGCAGTCACCACAGGGGGCGCGTGGAGGGCTACACCTTC. Amino acid sequence: CASSHHRGRVEGYTF.

The rearrangement links TRBV18 to TRBJ1-4; D is unresolved. Trimming removed 0 bases from V and 4 bases from J, with 12 bases in between. Germline CDR1 and CDR2: KGHSH and LQKENI. The CDR3 has 16 residues. The chain's CDR3 is CASSPPVGRNNEKLFF. For the CDR3, the DNA is TGTGCCAGCTCACCACCGGTGGGCCGGAATAATGAAAAACTGTTTTTT.